This TCR beta chain was captured in a study of vaccination effects on CD4 cells after COVID-19. Study-wide results and limits: Clones that were induced by infection or by vaccine showed marked contraction late after vaccination. Relatively few convalescent patients took part in the study, which had no early post-infection timepoints.

This CDR3 is 15 amino acids long. The V end lost 5 bases, the J end lost 0 bases, and 8 bases lay between the germline ends. Germline CDR1 and CDR2: MNHEY and SVGEGT. Before sequencing, viral peptide pools were used by the ViraFEST assay to expand antigen-specific CD4+ T cells. Culture lasted about 10 days before CD4+ T cell isolation. Each vaccine recipient was nucleocapsid antibody negative and had no prior SARS-CoV-2 infection. TCRdb's copy holds only in-frame clones and misses some; the assay was immunoSEQ multiplex PCR. Here the sample spans 40,000 to 45,000 clones, approximately 80% being singletons. This clone was observed once. Its target is unknown.

The V gene is TRBV6-2 or TRBV6-3, the J gene TRBJ2-6; weak D call: TRBD2 (5 bases). This specimen was CD4+ T cells from PBMCs cultured with HCoV-NL63 spike peptides, taken before COVID-19 vaccination. The receptor was isolated from a human donor who received a COVID-19 vaccine. The CDR3 DNA sequence: TGTGCCAGCAGTGGGAGAATCTCTGGGGCCAACGTCCTGACTTTC. This codes for CASSGRISGANVLTF.